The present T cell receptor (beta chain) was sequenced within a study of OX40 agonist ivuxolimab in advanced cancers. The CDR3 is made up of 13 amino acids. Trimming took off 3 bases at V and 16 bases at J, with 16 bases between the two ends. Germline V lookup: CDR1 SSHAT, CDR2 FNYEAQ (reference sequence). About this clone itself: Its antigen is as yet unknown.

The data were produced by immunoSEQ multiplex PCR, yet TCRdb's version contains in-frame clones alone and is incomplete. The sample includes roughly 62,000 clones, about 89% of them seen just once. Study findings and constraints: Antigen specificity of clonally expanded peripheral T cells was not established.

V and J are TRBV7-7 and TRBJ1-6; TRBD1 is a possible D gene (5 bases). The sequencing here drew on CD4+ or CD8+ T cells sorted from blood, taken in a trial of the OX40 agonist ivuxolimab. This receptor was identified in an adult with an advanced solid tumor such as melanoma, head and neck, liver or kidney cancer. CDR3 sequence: CASSFPPRGRLHF. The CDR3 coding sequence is TGTGCCAGCAGCTTCCCTCCCCGGGGACGGCTCCACTTT.